Below, 8 T cell receptor beta chains from the same sample are listed, as sequenced in a study of blood T cell repertoires in COVID-19 (dated by TCRdb to the early 2020s). The protocol used for the library was the immunoSEQ multiplex PCR assay. TCRdb retrieved this table from immuneACCESS and kept in-frame rearrangements only. Not all clones are present; in checked studies, unresolved V genes account for under half, and no reason is known for the remainder. For this sample the table gives about 260,000 clones, of which around 90% were detected only once. The ten biggest clones cover 3.7% of the sample. Sequencing was performed on peripheral blood. Receptors were obtained from a woman between 35 and 50 years old with acute or convalescent COVID-19.

The chain has TRBV11-2 and TRBJ1-2, with D tentatively TRBD1 (5 bases). Looked up from germline, CDR1 is SGHAT and CDR2 is FQNNGV. The CDR3 totals 16 residues. V shed 1 base and J shed 1 base, with 13 bases lying between them. DNA of the CDR3: TGTGCCAGCAGCTTAGGGCTGGGGGGAGTTAACTATGGCTACACCTTC. Translated: CASSLGLGGVNYGYTF. Filled out from reference TRBV11-2 and TRBJ1-2, the complete variable domain reads EAGVAQSPRYKIIEKRQSVAFWCNPISGHATLYWYQQILGQGPKLLIQFQNNGVVDDSQLPKDRFSAERLKGVDSTLKIQPAKLEDSAVYLCASSLGLGGVNYGYTFGSGTRLTVV.

The CDR3: CASSYQGRVGYTF. The CDR3, as DNA: TGTGCCAGCAGTTACCAGGGAAGAGTTGGCTACACCTTC. This chain links TRBV6-5 with TRBJ1-2; a possible D gene is TRBD1 (5 bases). The CDR3 totals 13 residues. V was trimmed by 2 bases and J by 7 bases, leaving 11 bases between them. CDR1 MNHEY and CDR2 SVGAGI come from the germline V gene.

The chain combines TRBV11-2 with TRBJ1-2, with D uncertain. V was clipped by 1 base and J by 6 bases, with 6 bases between them. This CDR3 is built from 12 residues. Germline V CDR1 and CDR2: SGHAT, FQNNGV. The CDR3 region is CASSLGRDGYTF. The CDR3 nucleotides read TGTGCCAGCAGCTTAGGGAGGGATGGCTACACCTTC.

This chain connects TRBV10-2 to TRBJ2-3, with TRBD2 matching over 7 bases. CDR3 size: 12 residues. CDR1 WSHSY and CDR2 SAAADI come from the germline V gene. V was pared by 2 bases and J by 8 bases, with 1 base of the junction left unmatched. CDR3 amino acids: CASSEGGGTQYF. The CDR3 DNA is TGCGCCAGCAGTGAGGGGGGGGGTACGCAGTATTTT.

The chain carries TRBV19 and TRBJ1-5, with TRBD1 as a possible D gene (6 bases). The CDR3 is made up of 14 amino acids. V lost 4 bases and J 9 bases, leaving 16 bases between the germline ends. Per germline, CDR1 LNHDA and CDR2 SQIVND (reference sequence). The CDR3 region is CASSNTGLGLPQHF. The CDR3 DNA reads TGTGCCAGTAGTAACACAGGGCTAGGTTTGCCCCAGCATTTT.

V is TRBV28 and J is TRBJ2-1, with 11 bases matching TRBD1. The CDR3 runs to 16 residues. Germline lookup yields CDR1 MDHEN and CDR2 SYDVKM. V gave up 2 bases and J gave up 5 bases; unmatched junction bases: 5. The CDR3, as DNA: TGTGCCAGCAGTTTACCCGGGACAGGGGGAAACAATGAGCAGTTCTTC. This encodes CASSLPGTGGNNEQFF.

The gene calls are TRBV7-8 and TRBJ2-7; D is possibly TRBD1 (5 bases). The ends were cut back, 1 base at V and 3 bases at J, with 13 bases in the middle. Germline V gene lookup returns CDR1 SGHVS and CDR2 FQNEAQ. The CDR3 sequence is 15 residues long. CDR3 in DNA: TGTGCCAGCAGCTTAGACCGGACAACAAACTACGAGCAGTACGTC. Protein sequence: CASSLDRTTNYEQYV.

This clone was seen just once. The rearrangement joins TRBV5-1 to TRBJ2-5; the match to TRBD1 covers 8 bases. The V and J ends lost 2 bases and 3 bases, in that order; junction bases with no gene match: 3. CDR3 length equals 14 residues. Germline V gene sequence: CDR1 SGHRS, CDR2 YFSETQ. CDR3 protein: CASSLRTGKETQYF. CDR3 nucleotide sequence: TGCGCCAGCAGCTTAAGGACAGGGAAAGAGACCCAGTACTTC.